Listed here are 30 T cell receptor beta chains from one sample, sequenced in a study of blood T cells in healthy people across ages. A second roughly 7 to 11 cycle PCR used barcoded and J-beta primers. MiXCR was run by TCRdb on the 5' RACE reads, yielding one entry per CDR3 protein. Of some 1,500,000 distinct CDR3 sequences detected, less than 45% appear once; the ten largest clones hold less than 5%. Sample: blood. These receptor sequences come from a woman in her late teens or twenties in good health.

J is TRBJ2-4 and V is TRBV29-1; 8 bases agree with TRBD1. Germline loops: CDR1 SQVTM, CDR2 ANQGSEA. CDR3 length equals 15 residues. The V gene end was trimmed by 4 bases and the J gene end by 3 bases; junction bases not matched to a gene: 8. DNA for the CDR3: TGCAGCGTTGTCTACAGGGGGTTTGGCAAAAACATTCAGTACTTC. It translates to CSVVYRGFGKNIQYF.

This clonotype was detected only a few times. V and J are TRBV21-1 and TRBJ1-2. TRBV21-1 is shown as a pseudogene. The CDR3 loop spans 14 amino acids. CDR3 amino acids: CASSKVGKKHGYTF. The DNA for the CDR3 is TGTGCCAGCAGCAAAGTGGGGAAGAAGCATGGCTACACCTTC.

The V gene is TRBV2, the J gene TRBJ2-5; TRBD1 matches 7 bases. V shed 7 bases and J 5 bases; nucleotides not matched to a gene: 13. This CDR3 is built from 15 residues. The germline CDR1 and CDR2 sequences are SNHLY and FYNNEI. CDR3 sequence (DNA): TGTGCCAGCATAGACAGGGACCTCCTGGGGGAGACCCAGTACTTC. This sequence encodes CASIDRDLLGETQYF.

The V gene is TRBV5-4, the J gene TRBJ2-3; D perhaps matches TRBD2 (5 bases). Trimming took 4 bases from V and 0 from J, leaving 18 bases between them. Germline CDR1 SGHNT, CDR2 YYREEE (reference sequence). The CDR3 runs to 17 residues. CDR3 nucleotides: TGTGCCAGCAGCCCACCGAAAAGCGGACCTAGCACAGATACGCAGTATTTT. It encodes CASSPPKSGPSTDTQYF.

This clonotype showed up just a few times. This sequence joins TRBV5-1 and TRBJ2-3, with TRBD2 identical over 7 bases. Germline-derived CDR1 and CDR2 are SGHRS and YFSETQ. The CDR3 is made up of 14 amino acids. The V gene end was trimmed by 2 bases and the J gene end by 2 bases; junction bases not matched to a gene: 2. In nucleotides, the CDR3 is TGCGCCAGCAGCTTCGGGACTAACACAGATACGCAGTATTTT. Amino acid sequence: CASSFGTNTDTQYF.

The V call is TRBV6-5, the J call TRBJ2-5, with D perhaps TRBD1 (5 bases). The DNA end is more similar to TRBJ2-7, so the J call may be wrong. Germline lookup yields CDR1 MNHEY and CDR2 SVGAGI. This CDR3 is built from 13 residues. CDR3 sequence (DNA): TGTGCCAGCCGACAGTTGACCACCTACGAGCAGTACTTC. Translation: CASRQLTTYEQYF.

The V call is TRBV6-1, the J call TRBJ2-5; D perhaps matches TRBD2 (6 bases). Germline loops: CDR1 MNHNS, CDR2 SASEGT. This CDR3 region has 15 residues. V lost 2 bases, J lost 11 bases, and 21 bases lay in between. The CDR3 protein is CASSEWTTTLGEQYF. The CDR3 coding sequence is TGTGCCAGCAGTGAATGGACTACTACCTTGGGGGAGCAGTACTTC.

This clonotype came up a few times. This chain connects TRBV28 to TRBJ2-7, with 7 bases that match TRBD1. V shed 1 base and J 3 bases; nucleotides not matched to a gene: 9. Germline lookup yields CDR1 MDHEN and CDR2 SYDVKM. The CDR3 totals 16 residues. The CDR3 bases are TGTGCCAGCAGTTTATCTCCGACAGGGTGGAACTACGAGCAGTACTTC. Its translation: CASSLSPTGWNYEQYF.

This clonotype came up a few times. J is TRBJ2-3 and V is TRBV14, with D unresolved. The CDR3 sequence is 17 residues long. Between the trimmed V and J ends, which lost 4 bases and 0 bases, there was a span of 17 bases. Germline V gene lookup returns CDR1 SGHDN and CDR2 FVKESK. CDR3 nucleotides: TGTGCCAGCAGCCGCCGAAATTCCTACGGAAGCACAGATACGCAGTATTTT. This translates into CASSRRNSYGSTDTQYF. Filled out from reference TRBV14 and TRBJ2-3, the complete variable domain reads EAGVTQFPSHSVIEKGQTVTLRCDPISGHDNLYWYRRVMGKEIKFLLHFVKESKQDESGMPNNRFLAERTGGTYSTLKVQPAELEDSGVYFCASSRRNSYGSTDTQYFGPGTRLTVL.

The gene calls are TRBV29-1 and TRBJ1-3; D remains unclear. There are 11 residues in the CDR3. V was cut by 8 bases and J by 4 bases, with 9 bases left in between. CDR1 and CDR2 from the germline V gene are SQVTM and ANQGSEA. As DNA, the CDR3 is TGCAGCCTAAAACAGGGAAACACCATATATTTT. Translating gives CSLKQGNTIYF.

V and J are TRBV28 and TRBJ2-7, with 9 bases matching TRBD2. With V trimmed by 5 bases and J by 1 base, 6 bases remained unmatched. Germline V CDR1 and CDR2: MDHEN, SYDVKM. This CDR3 is 15 amino acids long. This CDR3 reads CASSTLAGPSYEQYF. The CDR3 nucleotides read TGTGCCAGCAGTACTCTAGCGGGGCCTTCCTACGAGCAGTACTTC.

This clonotype showed up just a few times. V usage is TRBV7-9 and J usage is TRBJ2-1, with D possibly TRBD1 on 6 matching bases. Germline V lookup: CDR1 SEHNR, CDR2 FQNEAQ (reference sequence). The ends were cut back, 1 base at V and 8 bases at J, with 12 bases in the middle. The CDR3 is 14 amino acids. CDR3 protein: CASSLGLTGDEQFF. DNA of the CDR3: TGTGCCAGCAGCTTAGGACTGACAGGAGATGAGCAGTTCTTC.

This clonotype showed up just a few times. The V call is TRBV20-1, the J call TRBJ2-3; tentative D call: TRBD1 (6 bases). Germline CDR1 and CDR2: DFQATT and SNEGSKA (reference sequence). The V end was cut by 6 bases, the J end by 0 bases, with 13 bases between. There are 14 residues in the CDR3. The CDR3 region has the DNA TGCAGTGCCCAACCGGGACACAGCACAGATACGCAGTATTTT. Residues: CSAQPGHSTDTQYF.

This chain connects TRBV3-1 to TRBJ1-2; TRBD1 matches at 7 bases. CDR3 size: 15 residues. Germline V CDR1 and CDR2: LGHDT, YNNKEL (reference sequence). The V gene end was trimmed by 7 bases and the J gene end by 0 bases; junction bases not matched to a gene: 8. CDR3 nucleotides: TGTGCCAGCACCCCCGGGACAGAGGCTAACTATGGCTACACCTTC. Translation: CASTPGTEANYGYTF.

This chain joins TRBV9 and TRBJ2-1; D unresolved. Germline loops: CDR1 SGDLS, CDR2 YYNGEE. V was cut by 3 bases and J by 3 bases, with 13 bases left in between. The CDR3 is 15 amino acids. CDR3 coding DNA: TGTGCCAGCAGCGCTCGACGCAAGTTCTACAATGAGCAGTTCTTC. Its translation: CASSARRKFYNEQFF.

This clonotype was found a few times. The chain recombines TRBV6-2 or TRBV6-3 with TRBJ2-1; D remains unclear. The CDR3 is made up of 14 amino acids. Germline V CDR1 and CDR2: MNHEY, SVGEGT. V was shortened by 5 bases and J by 3 bases, with 11 bases between the two germline ends. The CDR3 sequence: CASSTPRFYNEQFF. The CDR3 coding sequence is TGTGCCAGCAGTACTCCGCGCTTCTACAATGAGCAGTTCTTC.

A word on this clonotype: An end of the junction does not agree with germline; a read error may underlie this. CDR3 nucleotides: TGTGCCAGCAGTTTAGTTTCCTTCGAGCAGTACTTC. It yields the protein CASSLVSFEQYF. The rearrangement joins TRBV12-3 or TRBV12-4 to TRBJ2-7; D is ambiguous. CDR3 length equals 12 residues.

The sample holds one count of this clonotype. V usage is TRBV10-3 and J usage is TRBJ2-1, with TRBD1 matching 8 bases. CDR3 size: 17 residues. The V and J ends lost 1 base and 0 bases, in that order; junction bases with no gene match: 5. The germline gives CDR1 ENHRY, CDR2 SYGVKD. The CDR3 loop is CAISEYLDRGSYNEQFF. The CDR3 DNA sequence: TGTGCCATCAGTGAGTACCTCGACAGGGGCTCCTACAATGAGCAGTTCTTC.

The table lists this clonotype with a few counts. The CDR3 reads CSARDLEGGTYEQYF. The CDR3 DNA sequence: TGCAGTGCTAGAGATCTCGAGGGGGGCACCTACGAGCAGTACTTC. This rearrangement joins TRBV20-1 to TRBJ2-7; either TRBD1 or TRBD2 may fit D (6 bases each). V was clipped by 0 bases and J by 2 bases, with 14 bases between them. This CDR3 comprises 15 residues. The germline V gene has CDR1 DFQATT and CDR2 SNEGSKA (reference sequence).

The rearrangement uses TRBV7-2 and TRBJ2-7; maybe TRBD2 (5 bases). V gave up 4 bases and J gave up 7 bases, with 26 bases separating them. Germline V CDR1 and CDR2: SGHTA, FQGNSA. The CDR3 length is 17 residues. CDR3 DNA sequence: TGTGCCAGCAGCTCCTCTCACGGACTGCGCGGCATCAATGAGCAGTACTTC. Translating it yields CASSSSHGLRGINEQYF.

In its sample, this clonotype is medium-sized. The chain employs TRBV20-1 and TRBJ1-1; D may be TRBD1 (6 bases). V lost 6 bases to trimming and J lost 3 bases, with 17 bases between them. Germline CDR1 reads DFQATT; CDR2 reads SNEGSKA (reference sequence). The CDR3 loop spans 14 amino acids. The CDR3 sequence: CSAQRGAGDTEAFF. The DNA of the CDR3 is TGCAGTGCCCAAAGGGGGGCTGGGGACACTGAAGCTTTCTTT.

The chain recombines TRBV20-1 with TRBJ2-2; 10 bases agree with TRBD1. The CDR3 runs to 15 residues. CDR1 and CDR2 (germline): DFQATT, SNEGSKA (reference sequence). With V trimmed by 0 bases and J by 7 bases, 5 bases remained unmatched. Here the CDR3 DNA reads TGCAGTGCTAGAGAAGGGACAGGGGTCTTCGGGGAGCTGTTTTTT. Translation gives CSAREGTGVFGELFF.

V and J are TRBV2 and TRBJ2-7; 8 bases line up with TRBD2. The CDR3 extends over 14 amino acids. The germline V gene has CDR1 SNHLY and CDR2 FYNNEI. V dropped 9 bases and J dropped 1; count of bases not matched to a gene: 8. The CDR3 protein is CARGVSGSSYEQYF. The CDR3 nucleotides are TGTGCCAGGGGGGTGAGCGGGAGTTCCTACGAGCAGTACTTC.

This clonotype was observed a handful of times. V usage is TRBV9 and J usage is TRBJ1-2; the D is unclear. Between the trimmed V and J ends, which lost 0 bases and 4 bases, there was a span of 7 bases. The CDR3 consists of 13 residues. Per germline, CDR1 SGDLS and CDR2 YYNGEE. CDR3 residues: CASSVAESYGYTF. CDR3 bases: TGTGCCAGCAGCGTAGCGGAATCCTATGGCTACACCTTC.

The chain carries TRBV9 and TRBJ2-1; the match to TRBD2 covers 8 bases. The length of the CDR3 is 16 residues. V dropped 2 bases and J dropped 8; count of bases not matched to a gene: 12. Germline V gene lookup returns CDR1 SGDLS and CDR2 YYNGEE. In nucleotides, the CDR3 is TGTGCCAGCAGCGTGGGTCGGGGGGGGCTAGACGATGAGCAGTTCTTC. This encodes CASSVGRGGLDDEQFF.

This clonotype came up once. CDR3 in DNA: TGCAGCGTTGGTGGCCTCTCTGGGGCCAACGTCCTGACTTTC. The encoded protein is CSVGGLSGANVLTF. This chain links TRBV29-1 with TRBJ2-6; D call uncertain. The germline V and J ends were trimmed by 4 bases and 0 bases, with 7 bases remaining between them. CDR3 length: 14 residues. Germline values: CDR1 SQVTM, CDR2 ANQGSEA.

The chain couples TRBV11-2 to TRBJ2-3; no definite D call. The CDR3 has 12 amino acids. Germline values: CDR1 SGHAT, CDR2 FQNNGV. Trimming pared 6 bases from V and 5 bases from J, leaving 9 bases between. Here the CDR3 reads CASRRTVDTQYF. The CDR3 bases are TGTGCCAGCAGAAGGACCGTAGATACGCAGTATTTT.

V and J are TRBV5-1 and TRBJ1-4; D may be TRBD1 (6 bases). Germline-derived CDR1 and CDR2 are SGHRS and YFSETQ. The CDR3 consists of 16 residues. V lost 4 bases and J lost 6, with 19 bases in between. CDR3 coding DNA: TGCGCCAGCAGCCAAGGACAGCAAGGGAGCTATGAAAAACTGTTTTTT. Protein sequence: CASSQGQQGSYEKLFF.

The V and J genes are TRBV4-3 and TRBJ2-5; TRBD1 aligns across 10 bases. The J call may be mistaken, given a closer DNA end match to TRBJ2-7. From germline, CDR1 is LGHNA and CDR2 YSLEER. CDR3 length equals 15 residues. The CDR3 is CASSQDGTGDYEQYF. The CDR3 DNA reads as TGCGCCAGCAGCCAAGACGGGACAGGGGACTACGAGCAGTACTTC.

V is TRBV20-1 and J is TRBJ1-1, with D tentatively TRBD1 (5 bases). This CDR3 has 13 amino acids. V shed 0 bases and J shed 4 bases, with 9 bases lying between them. Germline V gene data show CDR1 as DFQATT and CDR2 as SNEGSKA (reference sequence). The DNA for the CDR3 is TGCAGTGCTAGAGAGTGGGGACGCACTGAAGCTTTCTTT. Its translation is CSAREWGRTEAFF.